This T cell receptor (beta chain) was obtained from a study of shared clonotypes between healthy human individuals. Study-level findings and limits: Sorted-subset sequencing was shown by rarefaction to be incomplete despite large depth.

At a deep level, the assay was run. Repertoires were generated with immunoSEQ multiplex PCR, while TCRdb's copy carries only in-frame clones and drops some. This repertoire shows around 720,000 clones, around 73% found once; its top ten account for more than 1.5%. The germline gives CDR1 WNHNN, CDR2 SYGVQD (reference sequence). The CDR3 runs to 12 residues. V was trimmed by 6 bases and J by 5 bases, leaving 10 bases between them. Remarks on this clone: Its matching antigen is unknown.

Sequencing was done on a sample of memory CD4+ T cells sorted from blood. Subset of the sample: CD45RA-negative fraction. The receptor was derived from a woman in her thirties in good health. The chain has TRBV10-1 and TRBJ2-5; tentative D call: TRBD2 (5 bases). CDR3 DNA sequence: TGCGCCAGCAGATCATCGGGGGAGACCCAGTACTTC. Translating it yields CASRSSGETQYF.